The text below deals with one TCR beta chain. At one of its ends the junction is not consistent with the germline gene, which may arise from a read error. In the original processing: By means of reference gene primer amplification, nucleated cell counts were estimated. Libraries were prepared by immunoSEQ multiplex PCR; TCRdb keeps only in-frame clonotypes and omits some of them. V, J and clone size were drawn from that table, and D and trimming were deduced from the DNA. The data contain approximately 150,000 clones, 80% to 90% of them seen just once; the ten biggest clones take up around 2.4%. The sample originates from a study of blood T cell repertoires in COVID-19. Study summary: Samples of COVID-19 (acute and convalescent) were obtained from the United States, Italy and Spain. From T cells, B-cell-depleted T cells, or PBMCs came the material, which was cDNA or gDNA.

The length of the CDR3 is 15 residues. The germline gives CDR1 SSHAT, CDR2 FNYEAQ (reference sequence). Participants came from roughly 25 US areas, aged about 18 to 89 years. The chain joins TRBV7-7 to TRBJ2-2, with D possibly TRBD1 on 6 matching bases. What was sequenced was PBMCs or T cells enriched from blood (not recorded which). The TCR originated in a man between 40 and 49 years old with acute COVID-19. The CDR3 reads CASSLGSRGTGELFF. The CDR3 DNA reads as TGTGCTAGCAGCTTGGGTTCGAGGGGGACCGGGGAGCTGTTTTTT.